Listed here are 6 T cell receptor beta chains from one sample, sequenced in a study of T cell repertoires in cytomegalovirus infection. TCRdb ran MiXCR on the reads and lists one entry per CDR3 protein. Found here are 76,000 or so distinct CDR3 sequences, 3.7% of them singletons; the top ten hold 3.5% to 5%. Specimen: PBMCs. All receptors derive from a human donor in good health (CMV status not recorded). Some clones in this sample may be carry-over from other donors' samples.

This clonotype was seen repeatedly, ten times or more. The J gene is TRBJ1-1, the V gene TRBV19, with D unclear. Trimming removed 7 bases at V and 1 base at J, with 16 bases between. The CDR3 runs 15 residues. CDR1 is LNHDA, CDR2 SQIVND, per germline (reference sequence). CDR3 loop: CASNLEWTANTEAFF. CDR3 nucleotides: TGTGCCAGTAACCTAGAATGGACTGCGAACACTGAAGCTTTCTTT.

This clonotype was recorded many times. The rearrangement uses TRBV14 and TRBJ1-1; unclear D gene. V lost 4 bases to trimming and J lost 8 bases, with 8 bases between them. In germline, CDR1 is SGHDN, CDR2 FVKESK. The CDR3 runs 11 residues. CDR3 sequence reads: CASSRGPEAFF. CDR3 DNA: TGTGCCAGCAGCCGTGGACCCGAAGCTTTCTTT.

In its sample, this clonotype was seen many times. The CDR3 protein is CASSPRTSGGGTGELFF. Here the CDR3 DNA reads TGTGCCAGCAGCCCGCGGACTAGCGGGGGTGGAACCGGGGAGCTGTTTTTT. The chain joins TRBV7-8 to TRBJ2-2; 13 positions match TRBD2. Germline CDR1 and CDR2: SGHVS and FQNEAQ. J gave up 5 bases and V 5 bases, and 8 bases lay outside the gene matches. This CDR3 spans 17 amino acids. Drawing the rest from reference TRBV7-8 and TRBJ2-2, the complete variable domain is GAGVSQSPRYKVAKRGQDVALRCDPISGHVSLFWYQQALGQGPEFLTYFQNEAQLDKSGLPSDRFFAERPEGSVSTLKIQRTQQEDSAVYLCASSPRTSGGGTGELFFGEGSRLTVL.

Many counts were recorded for this clonotype. The chain uses TRBV7-2 and TRBJ1-2; D ambiguous. The CDR3 has 15 amino acids. CDR1 is SGHTA, CDR2 FQGNSA, per germline. Trimming shortened V by 1 base and J by 4 bases, and 13 bases separated the two germline ends. CDR3 sequence: CASSLGEIARYGYTF. The CDR3, as DNA: TGTGCCAGCAGCTTAGGGGAGATAGCTCGCTATGGCTACACCTTC.

This clonotype has a count of ten or more. The chain links TRBV6-1 to TRBJ1-2; tentative D call: TRBD1 (5 bases). The germline gives CDR1 MNHNS, CDR2 SASEGT. Deletions cut 7 bases from V and 8 bases from J, with 20 bases between. CDR3 length: 14 amino acids. This CDR3 reads CASKETAGVGGYTF. CDR3 bases: TGTGCCAGCAAAGAGACAGCGGGAGTAGGAGGCTACACCTTC.

The sample holds many counts of this clonotype. V and J are TRBV12-3 or TRBV12-4 and TRBJ2-3; 13 bases are a match to TRBD2. With V trimmed by 7 bases and J by 0 bases, 7 bases remained unmatched. The CDR3 totals 17 residues. In DNA, the CDR3 is TGTGCCAGCACCCGACTAGCGGGGGGTTGGAGCACAGATACGCAGTATTTT. This encodes CASTRLAGGWSTDTQYF.